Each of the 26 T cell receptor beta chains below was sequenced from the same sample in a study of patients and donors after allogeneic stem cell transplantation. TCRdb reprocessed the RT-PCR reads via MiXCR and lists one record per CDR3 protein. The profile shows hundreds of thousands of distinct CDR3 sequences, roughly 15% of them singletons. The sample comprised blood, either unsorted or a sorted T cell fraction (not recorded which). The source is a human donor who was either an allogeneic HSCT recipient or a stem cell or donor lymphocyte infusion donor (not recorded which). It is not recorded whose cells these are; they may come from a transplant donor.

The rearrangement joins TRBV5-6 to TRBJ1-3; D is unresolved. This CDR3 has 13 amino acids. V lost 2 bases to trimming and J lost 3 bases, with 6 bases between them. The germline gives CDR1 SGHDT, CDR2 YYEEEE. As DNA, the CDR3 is TGTGCCAGCAGCTTATTTGGTGGAAACACCATATATTTT. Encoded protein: CASSLFGGNTIYF. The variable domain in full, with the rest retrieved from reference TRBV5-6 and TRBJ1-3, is DAGVTQSPTHLIKTRGQQVTLRCSPKSGHDTVSWYQQALGQGPQFIFQYYEEEERQRGNFPDRFSGHQFPNYSSELNVNALLLGDSALYLCASSLFGGNTIYFGEGSWLTVV.

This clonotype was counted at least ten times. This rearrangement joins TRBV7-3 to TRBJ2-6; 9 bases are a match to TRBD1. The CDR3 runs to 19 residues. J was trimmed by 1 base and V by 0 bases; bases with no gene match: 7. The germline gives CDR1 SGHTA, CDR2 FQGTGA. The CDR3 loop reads CASSLTGTGFFSGANVLTF. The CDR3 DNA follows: TGTGCCAGCAGCTTAACGGGGACAGGGTTCTTTTCTGGGGCCAACGTCCTGACTTTC.

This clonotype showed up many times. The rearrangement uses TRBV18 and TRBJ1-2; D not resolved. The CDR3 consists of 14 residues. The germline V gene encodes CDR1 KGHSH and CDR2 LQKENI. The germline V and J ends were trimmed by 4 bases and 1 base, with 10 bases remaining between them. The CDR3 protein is CASSLTDVNYGYTF. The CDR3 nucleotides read TGTGCCAGCTCACTGACGGACGTTAACTATGGCTACACCTTC.

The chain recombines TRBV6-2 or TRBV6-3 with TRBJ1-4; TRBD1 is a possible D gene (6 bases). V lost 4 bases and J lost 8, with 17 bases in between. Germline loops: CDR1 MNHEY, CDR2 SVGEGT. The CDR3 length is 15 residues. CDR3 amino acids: CASSSRDIQGEKLFF. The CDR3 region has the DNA TGTGCCAGCAGTTCCAGGGACATCCAAGGCGAAAAACTGTTTTTT.

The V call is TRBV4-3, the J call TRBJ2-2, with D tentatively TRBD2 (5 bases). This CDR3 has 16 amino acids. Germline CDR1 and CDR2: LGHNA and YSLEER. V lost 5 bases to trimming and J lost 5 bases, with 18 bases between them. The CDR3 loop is CASSSGGRAWTGELFF. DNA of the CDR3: TGCGCCAGCAGCTCAGGCGGGCGGGCTTGGACCGGGGAGCTGTTTTTT.

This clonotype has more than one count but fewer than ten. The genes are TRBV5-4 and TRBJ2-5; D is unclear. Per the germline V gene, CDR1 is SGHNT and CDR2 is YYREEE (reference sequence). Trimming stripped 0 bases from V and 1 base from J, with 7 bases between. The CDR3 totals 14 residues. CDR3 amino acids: CASSLEQLQETQYF. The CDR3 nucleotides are TGTGCCAGCAGCTTGGAACAGCTCCAAGAGACCCAGTACTTC.

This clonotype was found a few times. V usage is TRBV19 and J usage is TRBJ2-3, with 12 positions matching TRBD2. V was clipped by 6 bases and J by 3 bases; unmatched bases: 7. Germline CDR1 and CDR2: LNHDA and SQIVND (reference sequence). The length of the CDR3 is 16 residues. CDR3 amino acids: CASSKGLAGQTDTQYF. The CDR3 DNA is TGTGCCAGTAGCAAGGGACTAGCGGGTCAGACAGATACGCAGTATTTT.

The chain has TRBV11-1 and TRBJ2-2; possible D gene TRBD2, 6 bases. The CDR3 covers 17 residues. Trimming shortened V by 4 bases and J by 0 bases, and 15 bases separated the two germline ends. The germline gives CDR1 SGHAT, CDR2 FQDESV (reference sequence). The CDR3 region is CASSSVASGPNTGELFF. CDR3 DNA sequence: TGTGCCAGCAGCTCCGTTGCGAGCGGGCCGAACACCGGGGAGCTGTTTTTT. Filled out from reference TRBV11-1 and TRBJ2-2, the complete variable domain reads EAEVAQSPRYKITEKSQAVAFWCDPISGHATLYWYRQILGQGPELLVQFQDESVVDDSQLPKDRFSAERLKGVDSTLKIQPAELGDSAMYLCASSSVASGPNTGELFFGEGSRLTVL.

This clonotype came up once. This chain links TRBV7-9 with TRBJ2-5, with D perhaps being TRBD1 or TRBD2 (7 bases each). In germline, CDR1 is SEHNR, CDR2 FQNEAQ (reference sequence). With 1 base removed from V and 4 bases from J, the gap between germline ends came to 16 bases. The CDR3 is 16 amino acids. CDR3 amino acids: CASSLDPQGRVETQYF. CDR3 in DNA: TGTGCCAGCAGCTTAGACCCACAGGGGAGGGTAGAGACCCAGTACTTC.

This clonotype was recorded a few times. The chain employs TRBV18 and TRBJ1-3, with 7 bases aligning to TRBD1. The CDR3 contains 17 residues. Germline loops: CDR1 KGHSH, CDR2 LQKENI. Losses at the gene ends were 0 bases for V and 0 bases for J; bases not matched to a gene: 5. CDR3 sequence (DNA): TGTGCCAGCTCACCACCGGGAGGGGGCTCCTCTGGAAACACCATATATTTT. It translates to CASSPPGGGSSGNTIYF.

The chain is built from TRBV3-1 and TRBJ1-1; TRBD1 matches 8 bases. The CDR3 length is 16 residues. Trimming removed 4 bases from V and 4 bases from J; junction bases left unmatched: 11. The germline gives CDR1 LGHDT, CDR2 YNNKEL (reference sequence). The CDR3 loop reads CASSRSDRALSTEAFF. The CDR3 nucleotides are TGTGCCAGCAGCCGTTCGGACAGGGCTTTGAGCACTGAAGCTTTCTTT.

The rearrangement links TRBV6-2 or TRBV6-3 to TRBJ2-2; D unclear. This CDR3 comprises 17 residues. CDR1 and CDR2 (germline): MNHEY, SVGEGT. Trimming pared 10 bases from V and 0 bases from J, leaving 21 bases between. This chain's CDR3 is CAINNRRIHANTGELFF. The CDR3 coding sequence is TGTGCCATCAATAATAGACGGATCCACGCGAACACCGGGGAGCTGTTTTTT.

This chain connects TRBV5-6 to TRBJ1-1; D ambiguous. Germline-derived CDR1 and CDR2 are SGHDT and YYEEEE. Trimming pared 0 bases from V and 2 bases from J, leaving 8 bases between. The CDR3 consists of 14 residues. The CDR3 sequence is CASSLVGDNTEAFF. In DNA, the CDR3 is TGTGCCAGCAGCTTGGTCGGAGATAACACTGAAGCTTTCTTT.

The CDR3 loop reads CSASSEGGVEYEQYF. CDR3 coding DNA: TGCAGTGCTAGCAGTGAGGGGGGAGTGGAGTACGAGCAGTACTTC. The gene calls are TRBV20-1 and TRBJ2-7; D assignment may be TRBD1 or TRBD2 (6 bases each). The CDR3 contains 15 residues. The germline V gene encodes CDR1 DFQATT and CDR2 SNEGSKA (reference sequence). Deletions cut 3 bases from V and 4 bases from J, with 19 bases between.

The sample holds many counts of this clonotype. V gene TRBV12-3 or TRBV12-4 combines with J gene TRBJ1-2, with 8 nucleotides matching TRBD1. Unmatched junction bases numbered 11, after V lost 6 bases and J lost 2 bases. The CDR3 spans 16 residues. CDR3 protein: CASRTRDRLSNYGYTF. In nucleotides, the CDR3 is TGTGCCAGCAGAACCCGGGACAGGCTTTCGAACTATGGCTACACCTTC.

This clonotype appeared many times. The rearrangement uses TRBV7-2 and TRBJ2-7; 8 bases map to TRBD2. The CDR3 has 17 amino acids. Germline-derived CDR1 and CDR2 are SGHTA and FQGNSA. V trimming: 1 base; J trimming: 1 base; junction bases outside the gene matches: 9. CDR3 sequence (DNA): TGTGCCAGCAGCTTAGATCGGGGGGGCTATCCATCCTACGAGCAGTACTTC. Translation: CASSLDRGGYPSYEQYF.

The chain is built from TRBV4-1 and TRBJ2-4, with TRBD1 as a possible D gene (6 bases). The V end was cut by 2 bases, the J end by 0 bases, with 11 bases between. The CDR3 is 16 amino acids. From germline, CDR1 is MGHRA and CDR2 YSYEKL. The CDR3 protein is CASSQHPGEAKNIQYF. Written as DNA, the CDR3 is TGCGCCAGCAGCCAACATCCAGGGGAAGCCAAAAACATTCAGTACTTC.

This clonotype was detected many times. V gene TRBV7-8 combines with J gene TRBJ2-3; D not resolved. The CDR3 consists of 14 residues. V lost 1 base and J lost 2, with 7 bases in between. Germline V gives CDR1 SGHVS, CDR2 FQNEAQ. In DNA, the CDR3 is TGTGCCAGCAGCTTAGGTGGAGACACAGATACGCAGTATTTT. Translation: CASSLGGDTDTQYF.

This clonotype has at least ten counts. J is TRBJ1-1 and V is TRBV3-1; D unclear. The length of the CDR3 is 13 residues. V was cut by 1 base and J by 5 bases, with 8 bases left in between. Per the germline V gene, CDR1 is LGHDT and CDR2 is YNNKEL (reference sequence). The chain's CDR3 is CASSQVRWTEAFF. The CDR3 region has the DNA TGTGCCAGCAGCCAAGTAAGATGGACTGAAGCTTTCTTT.

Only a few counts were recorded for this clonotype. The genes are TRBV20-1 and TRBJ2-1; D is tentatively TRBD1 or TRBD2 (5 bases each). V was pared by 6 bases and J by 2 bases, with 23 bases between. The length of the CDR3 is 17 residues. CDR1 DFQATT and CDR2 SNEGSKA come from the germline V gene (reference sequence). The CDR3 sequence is CSASLKRGGRTYNEQFF. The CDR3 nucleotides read TGCAGTGCCTCACTTAAGAGGGGCGGGCGCACCTACAATGAGCAGTTCTTC.

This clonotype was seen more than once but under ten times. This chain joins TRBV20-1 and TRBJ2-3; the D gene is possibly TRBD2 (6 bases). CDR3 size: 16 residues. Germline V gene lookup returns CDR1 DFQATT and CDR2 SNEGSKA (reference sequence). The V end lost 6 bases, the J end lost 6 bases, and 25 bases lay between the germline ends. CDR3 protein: CSARYLAGRPVDTQYF. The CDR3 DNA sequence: TGCAGTGCCCGCTACCTGGCGGGACGGCCCGTGGATACGCAGTATTTT.

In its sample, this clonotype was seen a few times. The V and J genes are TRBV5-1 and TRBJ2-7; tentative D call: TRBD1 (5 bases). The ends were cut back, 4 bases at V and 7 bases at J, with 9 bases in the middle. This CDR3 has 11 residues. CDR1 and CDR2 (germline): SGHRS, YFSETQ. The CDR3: CASSTSGEQYF. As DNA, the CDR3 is TGCGCCAGCAGCACCTCAGGGGAGCAGTACTTC.

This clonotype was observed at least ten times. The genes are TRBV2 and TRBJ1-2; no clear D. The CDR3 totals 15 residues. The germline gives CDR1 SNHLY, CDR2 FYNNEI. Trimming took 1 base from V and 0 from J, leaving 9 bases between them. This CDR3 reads CASSEGTATNYGYTF. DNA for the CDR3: TGTGCCAGCAGTGAAGGGACGGCGACTAACTATGGCTACACCTTC.

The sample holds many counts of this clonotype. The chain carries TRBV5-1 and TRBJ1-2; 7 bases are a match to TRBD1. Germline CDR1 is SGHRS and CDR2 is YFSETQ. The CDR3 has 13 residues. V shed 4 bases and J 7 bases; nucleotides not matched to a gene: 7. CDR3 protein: CASSAKQGLGYTF. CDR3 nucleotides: TGCGCCAGCAGCGCCAAACAGGGGCTTGGCTACACCTTC.

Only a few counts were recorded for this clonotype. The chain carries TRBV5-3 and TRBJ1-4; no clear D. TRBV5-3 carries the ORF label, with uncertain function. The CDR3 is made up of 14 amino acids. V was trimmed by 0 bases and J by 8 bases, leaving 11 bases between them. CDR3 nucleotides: TGTGCCAGAAGCTTGGATGGGTTGCAAGAAAAACTGTTTTTT. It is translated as CARSLDGLQEKLFF.

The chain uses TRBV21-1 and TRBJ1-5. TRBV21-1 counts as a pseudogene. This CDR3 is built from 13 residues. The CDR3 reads CATSWDSNQPQHF. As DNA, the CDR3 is TGTGCCACGTCCTGGGATAGCAATCAGCCCCAGCATTTT.